Listed below are T cell receptor beta chains from one sample, sequenced in a study of CD8 T cells in ankylosing spondylitis. TCRdb fed the 5' RACE reads into MiXCR, producing one record per CDR3 protein. The sample lists approximately 250,000 distinct CDR3 sequences; roughly 25% were seen once. Sequencing was done on a sample of blood, either unsorted or a sorted T cell fraction (not recorded which). These receptors were taken from a male donor with ankylosing spondylitis or in good health (not recorded which). CDR3s include the opening cysteine and the closing phenylalanine or tryptophan. The D gene is left open where the match is weak. For some rows the clone size is stated as once, few or many, or as a class when expanded; others skip it.

TRBJ2-4,-,-,TRBV15,CATSPLPGGPKNIQYF,TGTGCCACCAGCCCCCTACCGGGGGGCCCCAAAAACATTCAGTACTTC
TRBJ2-1,many,-,TRBV11-2,CASSFVVATFGEQFF,TGTGCCAGCAGCTTTGTTGTTGCTACCTTTGGTGAGCAGTTCTTC
TRBJ1-1,few,TRBD1,TRBV20-1,CSAYRDSRQNTEAFF,TGCAGTGCTTACCGGGACAGTCGACAAAACACTGAAGCTTTCTTT
TRBJ2-1,-,TRBD1,TRBV7-1,CAISSGRDSFYNEQFF,TGTGCCATCAGCTCAGGCCGGGACAGTTTTTACAATGAGCAGTTCTTC
TRBJ1-1,many,-,TRBV20-1,CSAREDGMNTEAFF,TGCAGTGCTAGAGAGGACGGCATGAACACTGAAGCTTTCTTT
TRBJ1-4,-,-,TRBV6-5,CASSSGRTNEKLFF,TGTGCCAGCAGTTCGGGACGGACTAATGAAAAACTGTTTTTT
TRBJ2-1,many,-,TRBV9,CASSVGGIYYNEQFF,TGTGCCAGCAGCGTAGGGGGAATTTACTACAATGAGCAGTTCTTC
TRBJ2-5,-,-,TRBV10-3,CAIRPPGSQETQYF,TGTGCCATCAGACCCCCAGGCAGCCAAGAGACCCAGTACTTC
TRBJ2-1,many,TRBD2,TRBV20-1,CSAVTSGVEQFF,TGCAGTGCTGTGACTAGCGGGGTTGAGCAGTTCTTC
TRBJ2-1,-,TRBD2,TRBV19,CASSSAGGEWNEQFF,TGTGCCAGTAGTAGTGCGGGGGGGGAGTGGAATGAGCAGTTCTTC
TRBJ2-5,-,-,TRBV7-2,CASSLRRTTQYF,TGTGCCAGCAGCTTACGCCGGACAACCCAGTACTTC
TRBJ2-1,many,-,TRBV7-9,CASSLMGNEQFF,TGTGCCAGCAGCTTAATGGGGAATGAGCAGTTCTTC
TRBJ2-1,few,TRBD2,TRBV20-1,CSARASGGDHRYNEQFF,TGCAGTGCTAGAGCTAGCGGGGGGGACCACCGCTACAATGAGCAGTTCTTC
TRBJ2-7,many,-,TRBV12-3/TRBV12-4,CASKFEQYF,TGTGCCAGCAAGTTCGAGCAGTACTTC
TRBJ2-3,-,-,TRBV12-3/TRBV12-4,CASRSTVGTDTQYF,TGTGCCAGCAGATCAACGGTCGGCACAGATACGCAGTATTTT